This T cell receptor (beta chain) originates from a study of blood T cell repertoires in COVID-19. Looking at the study overall: The United States, Italy and Spain supplied acute and convalescent COVID-19 samples. T cells, B-cell-depleted T cells, or PBMCs supplied cDNA or gDNA.

Trimming took 6 bases from V and 2 from J; bases not matched to a gene: 11. This CDR3 is 16 amino acids long. The germline gives CDR1 MNHNY, CDR2 SVGAGI (reference sequence). Data came from immunoSEQ multiplex PCR; TCRdb stores just in-frame clones and leaves some out. The table includes 40,000 or so clones, approximately 88% detected once. The chain couples TRBV6-6 to TRBJ2-7; 9 bases are a match to TRBD1. Sequencing used peripheral blood. The clonotype comes from a human donor in a cohort sampled during active COVID-19. CDR3 sequence reads: CASRDTGTGLAYEQYF. The DNA for the CDR3 is TGTGCCAGCAGAGATACCGGGACAGGGTTGGCCTACGAGCAGTACTTC.